This entry concerns a single T cell receptor beta chain. The CDR3 is made up of 13 amino acids. Germline CDR1 SNHLY, CDR2 FYNNEI. Then a second PCR, running about 6 to 12 cycles, was carried out with a sample-barcoded 5' primer and a J-beta primer mix. TCRdb reprocessed the 5' RACE reads with MiXCR, giving one entry per CDR3 protein. The profile shows fewer than 800,000 distinct CDR3 sequences, approximately 25% of them singletons. The sample originates from a study of blood T cells in healthy people across ages. The sample also formed part of further work on T cells of mothers and their children.

This receptor was obtained from a boy between 5 and 17 years old in good health. This chain uses TRBV2 with TRBJ2-5; D is perhaps TRBD1 (5 bases). The J call is doubtful: the DNA matches TRBJ2-7 better. Sequenced sample: blood. The DNA of the CDR3 is TGTGCCAGCAGGAAAGGGGAACTCTCCGAGCAGTACTTC. As protein: CASRKGELSEQYF.